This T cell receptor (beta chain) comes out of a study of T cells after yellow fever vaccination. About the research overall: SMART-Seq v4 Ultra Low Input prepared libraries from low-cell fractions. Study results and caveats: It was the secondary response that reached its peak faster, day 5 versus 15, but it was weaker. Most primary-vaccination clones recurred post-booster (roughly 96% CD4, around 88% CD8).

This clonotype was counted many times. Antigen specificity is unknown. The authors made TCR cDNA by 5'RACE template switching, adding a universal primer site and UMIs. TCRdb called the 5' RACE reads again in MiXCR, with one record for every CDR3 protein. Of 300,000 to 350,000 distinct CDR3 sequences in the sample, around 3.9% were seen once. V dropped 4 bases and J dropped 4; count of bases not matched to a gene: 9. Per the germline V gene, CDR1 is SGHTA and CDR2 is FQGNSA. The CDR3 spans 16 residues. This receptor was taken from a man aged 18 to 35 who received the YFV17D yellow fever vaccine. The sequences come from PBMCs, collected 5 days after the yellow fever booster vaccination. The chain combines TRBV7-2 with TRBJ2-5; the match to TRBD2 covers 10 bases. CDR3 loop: CASSSLGASGGETQYF. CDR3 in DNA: TGTGCCAGCAGCTCCCTTGGGGCTAGCGGGGGAGAGACCCAGTACTTC.